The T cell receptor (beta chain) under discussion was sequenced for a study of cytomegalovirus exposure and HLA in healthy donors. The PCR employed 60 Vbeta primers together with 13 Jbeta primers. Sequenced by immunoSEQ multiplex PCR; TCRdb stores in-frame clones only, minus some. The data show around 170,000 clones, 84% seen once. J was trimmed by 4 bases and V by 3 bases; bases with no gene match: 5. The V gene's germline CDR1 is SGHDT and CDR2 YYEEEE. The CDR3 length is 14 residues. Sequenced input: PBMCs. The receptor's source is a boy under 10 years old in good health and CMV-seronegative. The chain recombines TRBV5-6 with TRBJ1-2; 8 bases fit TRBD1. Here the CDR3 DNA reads TGTGCCAGCAGCTCCCTAGACAGGGGCTATGGCTACACCTTC. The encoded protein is CASSSLDRGYGYTF.